This TCR beta chain was captured by sequencing in a study of early T cells in non-severe SARS-CoV-2 infection. Study background: The sequenced material was bulk RNA from unsorted whole blood, and its chains were unpaired. Regarding the study as a whole: Lookups in VDJdb leaned toward anti-spike CD8 responses and missed private and CD4 specificities.

On this clonotype itself: Its antigen is unknown.

Unique molecular identifier tags were affixed to discrete cDNA molecules. A single record per CDR3 protein comes from TCRdb applying MiXCR to the 5' RACE reads. The sample has 64,000 or so distinct CDR3 sequences; around 12% are singletons. This CDR3 comprises 14 residues. V shed 3 bases, J shed 5 bases, and the junction held 8 bases outside the gene matches. Germline V CDR1 and CDR2: DFQATT, SNEGSKA (reference sequence). The sample here was whole blood, taken at baseline. The chain uses TRBV20-1 and TRBJ2-5; 8 nucleotides line up with TRBD2. The sequence derives from an adult who was a healthcare worker with PCR-confirmed SARS-CoV-2 infection or an uninfected control (not recorded which). The CDR3 sequence is CSASGAGAGETQYF. CDR3 DNA sequence: TGCAGTGCTAGTGGAGCGGGGGCCGGCGAGACCCAGTACTTC.